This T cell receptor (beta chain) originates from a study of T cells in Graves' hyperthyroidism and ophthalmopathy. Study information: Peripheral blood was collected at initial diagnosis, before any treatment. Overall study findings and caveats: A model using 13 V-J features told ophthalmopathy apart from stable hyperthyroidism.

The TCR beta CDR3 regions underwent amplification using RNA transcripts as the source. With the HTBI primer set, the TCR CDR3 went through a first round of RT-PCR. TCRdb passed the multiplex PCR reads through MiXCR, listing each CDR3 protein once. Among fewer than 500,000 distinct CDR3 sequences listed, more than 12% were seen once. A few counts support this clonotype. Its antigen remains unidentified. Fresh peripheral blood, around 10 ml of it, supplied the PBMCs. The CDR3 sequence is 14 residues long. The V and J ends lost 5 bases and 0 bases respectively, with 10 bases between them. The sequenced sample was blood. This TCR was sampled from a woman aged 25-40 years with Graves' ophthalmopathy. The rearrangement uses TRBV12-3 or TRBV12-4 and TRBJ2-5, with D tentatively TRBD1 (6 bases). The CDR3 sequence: CASSLDRNQETQYF. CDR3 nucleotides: TGTGCCAGCAGTCTCGACAGGAACCAAGAGACCCAGTACTTC.